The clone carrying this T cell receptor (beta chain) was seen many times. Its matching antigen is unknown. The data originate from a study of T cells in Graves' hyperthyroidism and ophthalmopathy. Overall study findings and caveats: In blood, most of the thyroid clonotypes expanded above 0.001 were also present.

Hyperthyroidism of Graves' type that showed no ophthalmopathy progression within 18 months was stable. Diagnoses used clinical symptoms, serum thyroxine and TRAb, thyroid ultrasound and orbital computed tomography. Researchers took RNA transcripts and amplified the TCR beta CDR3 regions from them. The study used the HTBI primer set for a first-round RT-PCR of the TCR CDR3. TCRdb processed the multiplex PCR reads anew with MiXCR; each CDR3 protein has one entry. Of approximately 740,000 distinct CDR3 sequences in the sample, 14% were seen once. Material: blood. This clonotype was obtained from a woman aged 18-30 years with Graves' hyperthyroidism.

The CDR3 reads CASSFRTPGDTQYF. The CDR3 DNA sequence: TGTGCCAGCAGCTTTCGGACCCCTGGGGATACGCAGTATTTT. This sequence joins TRBV7-8 and TRBJ2-3; D remains unclear. CDR1 is SGHVS and CDR2 is FQNEAQ in the germline V gene. Between the trimmed V and J ends, which lost 3 bases and 6 bases, there was a span of 13 bases. The CDR3 covers 14 residues. Supplemented by reference TRBV7-8 and TRBJ2-3, the full variable domain reads GAGVSQSPRYKVAKRGQDVALRCDPISGHVSLFWYQQALGQGPEFLTYFQNEAQLDKSGLPSDRFFAERPEGSVSTLKIQRTQQEDSAVYLCASSFRTPGDTQYFGPGTRLTVL.